These 6 T cell receptor beta chains originate from one sample sequenced in a study of blood T cell repertoires in COVID-19. Sequenced by immunoSEQ multiplex PCR; TCRdb stores in-frame clones only, minus some. Of about 190,000 clones in the sample, around 85% are singletons; the top ten hold approximately 3%. The sample consisted of PBMCs or T cells enriched from blood (not recorded which). Source of these receptors: a woman aged 30 to 39 who had recovered from COVID-19.

V is TRBV5-1 and J is TRBJ1-1; D is undetermined. V shed 3 bases and J shed 6 bases, with 12 bases lying between them. This CDR3 has 13 residues. Looked up from germline, CDR1 is SGHRS and CDR2 is YFSETQ. CDR3 region: CASSSQYGAEAFF. CDR3 bases: TGCGCCAGCAGCTCCCAATACGGGGCTGAAGCTTTCTTT.

The V gene is TRBV28, the J gene TRBJ2-2, with TRBD2 matching over 9 bases. This CDR3 has 16 amino acids. The germline CDR1 and CDR2 sequences are MDHEN and SYDVKM. Trimming cost V 5 bases and J 6 bases; bases outside gene matches: 10. CDR3 region: CASSPQAGGLAGELFF. In DNA, the CDR3 is TGTGCCAGCAGTCCACAAGCGGGAGGCTTGGCCGGGGAGCTGTTTTTT.

The rearrangement joins TRBV5-1 to TRBJ2-2; 10 nucleotides line up with TRBD2. V shed 0 bases and J 5 bases; nucleotides not matched to a gene: 1. Germline CDR1 SGHRS, CDR2 YFSETQ. This CDR3 is built from 15 residues. In DNA form, the CDR3 reads TGCGCCAGCAGCTTGGGACTAGCGGGTACCGGGGAGCTGTTTTTT. Translated, it gives CASSLGLAGTGELFF.

In this sample, this clone turned up a few times. This sequence joins TRBV30 and TRBJ1-1, with D perhaps TRBD1 (6 bases). V was cut by 4 bases and J by 2 bases, with 23 bases left in between. Germline assignment: CDR1 GTSNPN and CDR2 SVGIG (reference sequence). CDR3 length equals 17 residues. CDR3 residues: CAWTPGGGQGTNTEAFF. In nucleotides, the CDR3 is TGTGCCTGGACCCCTGGGGGCGGGCAGGGAACCAACACTGAAGCTTTCTTT. Full variable domain (rest looked up from reference TRBV30 and TRBJ1-1): SQTIHQWPATLVQPVGSPLSLECTVEGTSNPNLYWYRQAAGRGLQLLFYSVGIGQISSEVPQNLSASRPQDRQFILSSKKLLLSDSGFYLCAWTPGGGQGTNTEAFFGQGTRLTVV.

This chain joins TRBV18 and TRBJ1-5; possible D gene TRBD1, 5 bases. Germline CDR1 and CDR2: KGHSH and LQKENI. Trimming cost V 2 bases and J 5 bases, with 13 bases left between them. There are 15 residues in the CDR3. CDR3 sequence (DNA): TGTGCCAGCTCACCAGCGGGCGGGGGGGATCAGCCCCAGCATTTT. Translation: CASSPAGGGDQPQHF.

The J gene is TRBJ2-1, the V gene TRBV6-5; TRBD1 matches 8 bases. V shed 0 bases, J shed 15 bases, and the junction held 16 bases outside the gene matches. CDR1 and CDR2 from the germline V gene are MNHEY and SVGAGI. The CDR3 has 16 residues. Here the CDR3 DNA reads TGTGCCAGCAGTTACTCCTCGAACAGGGGGTCTCTCCCACCGTTCTTC. As protein: CASSYSSNRGSLPPFF.